This T cell receptor beta chain derives from a study of blood T cells in healthy people across ages (dated by TCRdb to between 2015 and 2016). Regarding the research as a whole: Template switching captured roughly one uniquely barcoded TCR beta cDNA molecule per two T cells in model experiments. To track age-related changes in TCR beta repertoire diversity, the study relied on deep sequencing normalized with unique cDNA molecular identifiers. Using the same blood draw, the study looked at two additional independent replicas of 1 million unique cDNA reads for two donors, one aged 18 to 30 and the other aged 80 or older. Donors of different ages were randomly distributed across sequencing lanes to avoid experimental bias. Four age groups were formed from the donors: young (average about 17 years), middle-aged (around 39), aged (62) and long-lived (approximately 78). On the study overall, not on this receptor specifically: Compared with the aged group, more naive CD4+ T cells, fewer expanded clones and increased TCR diversity were shown by the long-lived group, suggesting age selection. A strong correlation was found between observed TCR beta diversity and the percentage of naive T cells measured by flow cytometry. Because donor CMV infection status was unknown, age-related changes in expanded clonotypes were potentially confounded. As age increased, observed TCR beta diversity per million T cells dropped in a roughly linear way, and a significant reduction was already evident by age 40. Estimates of total diversity based on one million sequenced T cells were considered lower bounds and underestimates. Conclusive comparison of naive and antigen-experienced compartments was prevented by the profiling of bulk unsorted PBMCs.

Donors were roughly 40 systemically healthy Caucasian individuals from Russia aged roughly 6 to 100 years. Each donor gave about 9.2 milliliters of peripheral blood, drawn into EDTA-treated Vacutainer tubes. Ficoll-Paque density-gradient centrifugation was used to isolate PBMCs, with at least 6 million obtained per sample. Total RNA was extracted from PBMCs with Trizol reagent, with at least 5 micrograms obtained per sample. For every donor, an aliquot of PBMCs went through flow cytometry to measure the percentages of naive CD45RAhigh/CD27high T cells. With respect to this clonotype: Its antigen specificity is not known. No base quality information exists; no much larger clone differs at one position.

The library came from 5' RACE. The sequencer was an Illumina HiSeq 2500. A second 7 to 11 cycle PCR used a sample-barcoded 5' primer and a J-beta primer mix. A unique molecular identifier was introduced onto each TCR beta cDNA molecule by a template-switch 5' adaptor carrying 12 random nucleotides. Each sample yielded at least 2.5 million CDR3-containing paired-end reads. All of the RNA was converted into first-strand cDNA using the Mint cDNA synthesis kit, with a TRBC-specific oligonucleotide serving as the primer. All cDNA was treated with uracil-DNA glycosylase and then went through a first 18-cycle PCR with the universal primers M1SS and BC2_uni_R. The study's own analysis went as follows. For normalization, 1 million high-quality reads, each with a distinct molecular identifier, were randomly selected from each sample. Instead of being binned into consensus sequences, reads with shared molecular identifiers were discarded. MiTCR, with a Q25 quality threshold and the strictest error-elimination algorithm, was used for CDR3 identification, clonotype clustering and error correction. A nonparametric unseen species model using Euler transformation provided a lower-bound estimate of total TCR beta diversity. The public reads were reanalyzed by TCRdb: fastp trimming at Q25, MiXCR alignment, in-frame beta chains only. Each record represents a unique CDR3 protein, reported with the most common genes and DNA among its rows. TCRdb, not the authors, supplied the V and J calls. The sample includes around 1.5 million distinct CDR3 sequences, with approximately 38% observed a single time. The ten largest make up 7% to 9.5% of the sample.

The junction carries 14 bases between V and J, which are trimmed by 7 bases and 9 bases respectively. The CDR3, cysteine through phenylalanine, is 12 amino acids long. The entry retains the CDR3 DNA only, 36 bases that are in frame from base 1. The CDR1 and CDR2 encoded by the germline V gene are SGDLS and YYNGEE. The rearranged chain carries TRBV9 and TRBJ2-1; a weak D assignment points to TRBD2 (6 bases agree). The sequence derives from a woman under 30 in good health. The sample was blood. The DNA sequence is TGTGCCAGCGAAGGGGAGGTCGGTGAGCAGTTCTTC. This codes for CASEGEVGEQFF.